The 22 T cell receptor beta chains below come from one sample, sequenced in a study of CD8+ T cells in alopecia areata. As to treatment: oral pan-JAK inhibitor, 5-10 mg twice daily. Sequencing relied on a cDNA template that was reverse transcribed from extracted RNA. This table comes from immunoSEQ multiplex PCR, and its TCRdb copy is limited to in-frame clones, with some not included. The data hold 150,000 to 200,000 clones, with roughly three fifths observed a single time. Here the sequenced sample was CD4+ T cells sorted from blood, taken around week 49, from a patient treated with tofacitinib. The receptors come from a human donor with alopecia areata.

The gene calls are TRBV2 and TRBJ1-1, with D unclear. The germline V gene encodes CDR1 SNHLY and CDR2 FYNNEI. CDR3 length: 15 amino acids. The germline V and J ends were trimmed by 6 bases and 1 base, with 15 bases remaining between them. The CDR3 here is CASRRRGMANTEAFF. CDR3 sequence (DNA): TGTGCCAGCAGGAGGAGAGGGATGGCGAACACTGAAGCTTTCTTT.

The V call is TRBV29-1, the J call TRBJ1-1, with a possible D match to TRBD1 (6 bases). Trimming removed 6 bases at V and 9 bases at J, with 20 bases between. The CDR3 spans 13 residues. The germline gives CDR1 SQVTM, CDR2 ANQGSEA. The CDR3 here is CSVDRRQVPKAFF. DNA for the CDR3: TGCAGCGTCGACCGAAGACAGGTCCCAAAAGCTTTCTTT.

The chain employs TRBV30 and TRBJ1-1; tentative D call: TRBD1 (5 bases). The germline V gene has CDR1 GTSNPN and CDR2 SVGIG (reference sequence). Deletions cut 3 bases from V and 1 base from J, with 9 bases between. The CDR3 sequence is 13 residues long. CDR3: CAWRGRGNTEAFF. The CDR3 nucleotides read TGTGCCTGGAGGGGGCGCGGGAACACTGAAGCTTTCTTT.

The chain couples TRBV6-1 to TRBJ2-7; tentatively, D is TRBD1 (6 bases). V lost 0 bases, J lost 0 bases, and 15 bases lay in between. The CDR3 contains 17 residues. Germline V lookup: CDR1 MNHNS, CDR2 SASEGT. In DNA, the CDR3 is TGTGCCAGCAGTGAAGCGGACGACAGGCCGAGCTCCTACGAGCAGTACTTC. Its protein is CASSEADDRPSSYEQYF.

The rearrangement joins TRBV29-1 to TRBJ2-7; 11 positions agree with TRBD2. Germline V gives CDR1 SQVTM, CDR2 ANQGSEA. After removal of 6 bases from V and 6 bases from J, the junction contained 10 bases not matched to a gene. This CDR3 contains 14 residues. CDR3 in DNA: TGCAGCGTCACCGGACTAGCGGGTAATCTCGAGCAGTACTTC. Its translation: CSVTGLAGNLEQYF.

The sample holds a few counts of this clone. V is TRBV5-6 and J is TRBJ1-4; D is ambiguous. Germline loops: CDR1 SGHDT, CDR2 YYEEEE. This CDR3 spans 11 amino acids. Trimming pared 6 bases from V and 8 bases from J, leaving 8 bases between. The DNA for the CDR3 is TGTGCCAGCACCTCGGGAGAAAAACTGTTTTTT. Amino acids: CASTSGEKLFF.

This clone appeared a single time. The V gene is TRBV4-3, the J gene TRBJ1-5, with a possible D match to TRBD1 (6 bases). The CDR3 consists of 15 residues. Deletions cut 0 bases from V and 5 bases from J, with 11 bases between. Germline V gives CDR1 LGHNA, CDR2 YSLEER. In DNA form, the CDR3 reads TGCGCCAGCAGCCAAGATGCGGCAGGGGATCAGCCCCAGCATTTT. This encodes CASSQDAAGDQPQHF.

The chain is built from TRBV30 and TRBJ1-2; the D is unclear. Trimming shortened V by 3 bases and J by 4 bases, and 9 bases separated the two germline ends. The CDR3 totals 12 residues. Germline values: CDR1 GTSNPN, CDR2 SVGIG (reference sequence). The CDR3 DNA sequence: TGTGCCTGGAGGCCCCCGGGCTATGGCTACACCTTC. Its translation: CAWRPPGYGYTF.

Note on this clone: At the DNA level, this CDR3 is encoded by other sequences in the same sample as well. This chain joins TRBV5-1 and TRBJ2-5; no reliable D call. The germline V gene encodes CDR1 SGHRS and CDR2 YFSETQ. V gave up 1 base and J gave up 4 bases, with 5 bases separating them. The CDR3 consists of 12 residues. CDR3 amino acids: CASSLKGETQYF. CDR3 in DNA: TGCGCCAGCAGCTTGAAAGGAGAGACCCAGTACTTC.

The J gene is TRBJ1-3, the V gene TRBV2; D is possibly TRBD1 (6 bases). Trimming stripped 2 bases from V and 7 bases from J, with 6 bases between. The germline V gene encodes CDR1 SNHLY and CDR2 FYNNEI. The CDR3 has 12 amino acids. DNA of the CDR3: TGTGCCAGCAGTGAACAGGGGAACACCATATATTTT. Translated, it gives CASSEQGNTIYF.

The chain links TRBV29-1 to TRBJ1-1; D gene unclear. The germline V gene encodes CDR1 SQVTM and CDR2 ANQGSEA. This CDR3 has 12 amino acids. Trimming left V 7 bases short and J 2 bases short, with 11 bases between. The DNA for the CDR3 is TGCAGCGCTATTGGGGAAAACACTGAAGCTTTCTTT. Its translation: CSAIGENTEAFF.

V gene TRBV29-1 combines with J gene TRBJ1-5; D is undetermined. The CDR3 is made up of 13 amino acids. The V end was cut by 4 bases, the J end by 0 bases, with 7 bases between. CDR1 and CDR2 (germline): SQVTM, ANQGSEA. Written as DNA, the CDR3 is TGCAGCGTTGGAGACTTTAGCAATCAGCCCCAGCATTTT. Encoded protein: CSVGDFSNQPQHF.

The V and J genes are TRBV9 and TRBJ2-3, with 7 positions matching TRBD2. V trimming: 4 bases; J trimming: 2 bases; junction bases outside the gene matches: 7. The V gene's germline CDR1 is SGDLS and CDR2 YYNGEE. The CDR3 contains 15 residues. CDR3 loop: CASSLIAGDTDTQYF. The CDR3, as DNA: TGTGCCAGCAGCCTCATCGCGGGGGACACAGATACGCAGTATTTT.

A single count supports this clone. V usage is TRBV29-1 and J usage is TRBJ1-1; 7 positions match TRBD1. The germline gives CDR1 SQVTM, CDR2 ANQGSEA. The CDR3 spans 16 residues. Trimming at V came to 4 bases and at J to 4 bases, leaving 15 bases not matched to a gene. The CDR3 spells CSVVPLTGESSTEAFF. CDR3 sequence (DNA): TGCAGCGTTGTGCCCCTAACAGGGGAAAGCAGCACTGAAGCTTTCTTT.

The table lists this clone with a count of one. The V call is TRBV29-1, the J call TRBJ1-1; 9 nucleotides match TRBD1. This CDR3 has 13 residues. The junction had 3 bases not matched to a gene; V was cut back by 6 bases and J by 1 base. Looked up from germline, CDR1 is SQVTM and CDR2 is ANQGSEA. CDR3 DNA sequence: TGCAGCGTGGGGACAGGGCAGAACACTGAAGCTTTCTTT. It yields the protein CSVGTGQNTEAFF.

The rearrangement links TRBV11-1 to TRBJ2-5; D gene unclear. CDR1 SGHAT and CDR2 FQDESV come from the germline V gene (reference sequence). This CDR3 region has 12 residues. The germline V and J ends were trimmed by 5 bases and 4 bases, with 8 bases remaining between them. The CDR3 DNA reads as TGTGCCAGCAGCATCATTGGAGAGACCCAGTACTTC. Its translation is CASSIIGETQYF.

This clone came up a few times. DNA for the CDR3: TGTGCCAGCAGCCTCAGACAGAACACTGAAGCTTTCTTT. Its translation is CASSLRQNTEAFF. This rearrangement joins TRBV4-2 to TRBJ1-1; D call uncertain. Trimming left V 4 bases short and J 1 base short, with 7 bases between. There are 13 residues in the CDR3. CDR1 and CDR2 (germline): LGHNA, YNFKEQ.

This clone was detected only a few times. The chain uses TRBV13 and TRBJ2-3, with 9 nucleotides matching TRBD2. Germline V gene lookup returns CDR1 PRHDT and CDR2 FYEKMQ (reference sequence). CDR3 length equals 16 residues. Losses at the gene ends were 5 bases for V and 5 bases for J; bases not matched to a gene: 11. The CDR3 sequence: CASSIAGDPDGDTQYF. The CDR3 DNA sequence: TGTGCCAGCAGCATAGCGGGGGACCCAGATGGAGATACGCAGTATTTT.

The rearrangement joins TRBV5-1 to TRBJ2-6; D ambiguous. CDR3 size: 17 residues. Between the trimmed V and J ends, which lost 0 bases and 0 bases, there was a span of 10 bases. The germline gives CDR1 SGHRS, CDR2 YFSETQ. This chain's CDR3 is CASSLDGIYSGANVLTF. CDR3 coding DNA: TGCGCCAGCAGCTTGGATGGCATATACTCTGGGGCCAACGTCCTGACTTTC.

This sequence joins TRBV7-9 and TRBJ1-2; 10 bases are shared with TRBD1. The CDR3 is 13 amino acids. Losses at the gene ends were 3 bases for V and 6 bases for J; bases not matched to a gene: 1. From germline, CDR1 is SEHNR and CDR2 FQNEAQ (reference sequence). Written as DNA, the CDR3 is TGTGCCAGCAGCTTCGGGACAGGGGATGGCTACACCTTC. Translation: CASSFGTGDGYTF.

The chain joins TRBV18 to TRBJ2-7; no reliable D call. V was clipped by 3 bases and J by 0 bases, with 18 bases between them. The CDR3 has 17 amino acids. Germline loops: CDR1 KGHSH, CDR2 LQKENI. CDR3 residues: CASSPYAGRLSSYEQYF. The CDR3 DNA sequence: TGTGCCAGCTCACCTTATGCTGGCCGTTTGAGCTCCTACGAGCAGTACTTC.

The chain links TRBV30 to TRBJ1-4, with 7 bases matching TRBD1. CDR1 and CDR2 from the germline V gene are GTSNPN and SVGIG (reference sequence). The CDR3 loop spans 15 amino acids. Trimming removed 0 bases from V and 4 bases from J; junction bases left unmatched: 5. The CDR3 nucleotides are TGTGCCTGGAGTGTACTGCAGGGGGTTAATGAAAAACTGTTTTTT. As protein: CAWSVLQGVNEKLFF. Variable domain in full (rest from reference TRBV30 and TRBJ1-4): SQTIHQWPATLVQPVGSPLSLECTVEGTSNPNLYWYRQAAGRGLQLLFYSVGIGQISSEVPQNLSASRPQDRQFILSSKKLLLSDSGFYLCAWSVLQGVNEKLFFGSGTQLSVL.